Each of the 8 T cell receptor beta chains below was sequenced from the same sample in a study of human T cells and chemical hapten exposure. TCRdb itself ran the RACE reads through MiXCR, one entry per CDR3 protein. The sample carries 100,000 to 150,000 distinct CDR3 sequences, roughly 9% recorded once. The time point is: healthy volunteer bleed at 2 weeks. Total RNA was isolated from unfractionated whole blood. Sequenced material: whole blood. These receptors all stem from a male donor in good health. Some clones in this sample may be carry-over from other donors' samples.

As to this clonotype: Lacking the conserved final phenylalanine or tryptophan, this CDR3 likely reflects a read error. The chain is built from TRBV12-5 and TRBJ1-5; D possibly corresponds to TRBD1 (5 bases). Germline CDR1 is LGHNT and CDR2 is FRNRAP. The CDR3 loop spans 11 amino acids. The V end was cut by 4 bases, the J end by 8 bases, with 6 bases between. The CDR3 protein is CASGWGEPQHL. The CDR3 nucleotides read TGTGCTAGTGGTTGGGGGGAGCCCCAGCATCTT.

This clonotype was counted a few times. The CDR3 nucleotides are TGCAGCGTTGAACCCTCCGCCCGGGACAGACAAACCGGCTACACCTTC. Translation: CSVEPSARDRQTGYTF. The chain has TRBV29-1 and TRBJ1-2, with 7 bases identical to TRBD1. CDR1 SQVTM and CDR2 ANQGSEA come from the germline V gene. J was trimmed by 8 bases and V by 2 bases; bases with no gene match: 17. This CDR3 is 16 amino acids long. The whole variable domain, remainder taken from reference TRBV29-1 and TRBJ1-2, is SAVISQKPSRDICQRGTSLTIQCQVDSQVTMMFWYRQQPGQSLTLIATANQGSEATYESGFVIDKFPISRPNLTFSTLTVSNMSPEDSSIYLCSVEPSARDRQTGYTFGSGTRLTVV.

The chain combines TRBV5-1 with TRBJ2-5; 9 bases agree with TRBD2. Trimming cost V 4 bases and J 3 bases; bases outside gene matches: 7. CDR3 length: 15 amino acids. The germline gives CDR1 SGHRS, CDR2 YFSETQ. CDR3 sequence reads: CASSRGASGEETQYF. As DNA, the CDR3 is TGCGCCAGCAGCCGGGGGGCTAGCGGGGAAGAGACCCAGTACTTC.

This clonotype came up a few times. The chain combines TRBV19 with TRBJ2-7, with 8 bases matching TRBD1. The germline V gene has CDR1 LNHDA and CDR2 SQIVND (reference sequence). The CDR3 runs to 15 residues. Trimming cost V 3 bases and J 0 bases; bases outside gene matches: 4. The CDR3 DNA follows: TGTGCCAGTAGTATCGAAGGGACAGGCTCCTACGAGCAGTACTTC. Translating gives CASSIEGTGSYEQYF.

The table lists this clonotype with many counts. The rearrangement joins TRBV6-5 to TRBJ2-7; TRBD2 agrees at 10 bases. The germline V gene has CDR1 MNHEY and CDR2 SVGAGI. CDR3 size: 15 residues. J gave up 4 bases and V 5 bases, and 8 bases lay outside the gene matches. CDR3 loop: CASSPWASGGYEQYF. In DNA form, the CDR3 reads TGTGCCAGCAGTCCCTGGGCTAGCGGGGGTTACGAGCAGTACTTC.

The chain carries TRBV9 and TRBJ2-5, with D possibly being TRBD2 (5 bases). This CDR3 is built from 14 residues. CDR1 is SGDLS and CDR2 is YYNGEE in the germline V gene. Trimming shortened V by 1 base and J by 3 bases, and 10 bases separated the two germline ends. The CDR3 here is CASSVSSGKETQYF. Here the CDR3 DNA reads TGTGCCAGCAGCGTAAGCAGCGGCAAAGAGACCCAGTACTTC. Full variable domain (outside the CDR3, taken from reference TRBV9 and TRBJ2-5): DSGVTQTPKHLITATGQRVTLRCSPRSGDLSVYWYQQSLDQGLQFLIQYYNGEERAKGNILERFSAQQFPDLHSELNLSSLELGDSALYFCASSVSSGKETQYFGPGTRLLVL.

The genes are TRBV6-2 or TRBV6-3 and TRBJ1-2; no definite D call. Germline values: CDR1 MNHEY, CDR2 SVGEGT. This CDR3 contains 13 residues. The ends were cut back, 6 bases at V and 4 bases at J, with 12 bases in the middle. CDR3 bases: TGTGCCAGCAGCCCCGAAGGCTCCTATGGCTACACCTTC. As protein: CASSPEGSYGYTF.

At least ten counts were recorded for this clonotype. The chain recombines TRBV23-1 with TRBJ1-5; perhaps TRBD1 as D (6 bases). TRBV23-1 carries the ORF label, with uncertain function. The V and J ends lost 2 bases and 6 bases respectively, with 17 bases between them. This CDR3 spans 16 amino acids. The CDR3 region has the DNA TGCGCCAGCAGTCAAGCCCCGAGGGGGGGACGTCAGCCCCAGCATTTT. This encodes CASSQAPRGGRQPQHF.